A selection of T cell receptor beta chains follows, all from one sample in a study of neurological immune-mediated disorders. TCRdb re-called the 5' RACE reads through MiXCR, storing one row per CDR3 protein. The sample shows 65,000 to 75,000 distinct CDR3 sequences, roughly 4.5% of them seen only once. Specimen: PBMCs. These TCRs come from an older woman with multiple sclerosis. Each CDR3 is given without its conserved first and last residue. The order of the fields is J gene, V gene, CDR3 protein.

J gene: TRBJ2-7
V gene: TRBV18
CDR3 protein: ASSLLAGGVYEQY

J gene: TRBJ2-1
V gene: TRBV4-1
CDR3 protein: ASSQPGLYNEQF

J gene: TRBJ1-2
V gene: TRBV3-1
CDR3 protein: ASSRNPTVANYGYT

J gene: TRBJ1-2
V gene: TRBV12-3/TRBV12-4
CDR3 protein: ASSPGQVKHITNYGYT

J gene: TRBJ1-1
V gene: TRBV6-6
CDR3 protein: ASSYLGTGKNTEAF

J gene: TRBJ2-2
V gene: TRBV12-3/TRBV12-4
CDR3 protein: ASSPSRNTGELF

J gene: TRBJ2-1
V gene: TRBV27
CDR3 protein: APRSYNEQF

J gene: TRBJ2-1
V gene: TRBV7-2
CDR3 protein: ASSLAGVNEQF

J gene: TRBJ2-3
V gene: TRBV20-1
CDR3 protein: SANGGWITDTQY

J gene: TRBJ2-1
V gene: TRBV10-3
CDR3 protein: AISVGLVPAYNEQF

J gene: TRBJ1-4
V gene: TRBV20-1
CDR3 protein: SARGASRGKLF

J gene: TRBJ2-3
V gene: TRBV5-1
CDR3 protein: ASRPGSGRVSTDTQY

J gene: TRBJ1-4
V gene: TRBV4-1
CDR3 protein: ASSQLGQGSEKLF

J gene: TRBJ1-6
V gene: TRBV6-2/TRBV6-3
CDR3 protein: ASSYPQEKSPLH

J gene: TRBJ2-2
V gene: TRBV6-5
CDR3 protein: ASSTGTLGTGELF

J gene: TRBJ1-1
V gene: TRBV18
CDR3 protein: ASSPPGQGALSEAF

J gene: TRBJ2-6
V gene: TRBV19
CDR3 protein: ASSIALAGANVLT

J gene: TRBJ2-3
V gene: TRBV7-2
CDR3 protein: ASSLKAGVDTQY

J gene: TRBJ2-1
V gene: TRBV14
CDR3 protein: ASSQGFLAGNYNEQF

J gene: TRBJ1-2
V gene: TRBV3-1
CDR3 protein: ASSQFEGYT

J gene: TRBJ1-2
V gene: TRBV5-1
CDR3 protein: ASSLVAGPTRGDYGYT

J gene: TRBJ1-2
V gene: TRBV7-9
CDR3 protein: ASSLQGTLVGGYT

J gene: TRBJ2-5
V gene: TRBV6-5
CDR3 protein: ASSYGRRRETQY

J gene: TRBJ2-1
V gene: TRBV29-1
CDR3 protein: SVDGGSSYNEQF

J gene: TRBJ2-3
V gene: TRBV7-9
CDR3 protein: ASSTRGGGTDTQY

J gene: TRBJ1-5
V gene: TRBV7-2
CDR3 protein: ASSLGGQPNQPQH

J gene: TRBJ2-1
V gene: TRBV7-9
CDR3 protein: ASVSGRDLYNEQF

J gene: TRBJ1-5
V gene: TRBV20-1
CDR3 protein: SARLPGPNTPNAQPQH

J gene: TRBJ2-2
V gene: TRBV5-8
CDR3 protein: ASSLTQEGNTGELF

J gene: TRBJ2-1
V gene: TRBV5-1
CDR3 protein: ASSLNLGSVNEQF